The clone carrying this T cell receptor beta chain was observed at least ten times. The data originate from a study of breast tumors, draining lymph nodes, adjacent tissues. MiXCR, applied by TCRdb to the multiplex PCR reads, yields one record per CDR3 protein. The sample contains about 230,000 distinct CDR3 sequences, about a third of which appear only once. V dropped 5 bases and J dropped 1 base, with 6 bases sitting between them. Germline CDR1 reads SGHTA; CDR2 reads FQGNSA. The CDR3 has 13 amino acids. The lymph nodes were axillary draining lymph nodes from breast cancer patients. The chain has TRBV7-2 and TRBJ2-1; the D is unclear. This sequence originates from a female donor with breast cancer. Some clones in this sample may be carry-over from other donors' samples. Material: axillary lymph node tissue. The CDR3 is CASSPRSYNEQFF. DNA for the CDR3: TGTGCCAGCAGCCCTAGATCCTACAATGAGCAGTTCTTC. Filled out from reference TRBV7-2 and TRBJ2-1, the complete variable domain reads GAGVSQSPSNKVTEKGKDVELRCDPISGHTALYWYRQSLGQGLEFLIYFQGNSAPDKSGLPSDRFSAERTGGSVSTLTIQRTQQEDSAVYLCASSPRSYNEQFFGPGTRLTVL.